This entry lists 20 T cell receptor beta chains sequenced from one sample in a study of metastatic and nonmetastatic thyroid tumors (dated by TCRdb to 2019 to 2021). No treatment had been received by any patient before thyroid surgery. The library was prepared using PCR. TCRdb names Illumina HiSeq 4000 as the instrument used. TCRdb's own reprocessing of the public reads used fastp at Q25 and MiXCR and kept productive beta chains. This sample comprises 10,000 to 15,000 clones, around 10% of them detected only once. 30% to 35% of the sample goes to the ten largest clones. Sequences were obtained from blood. Receptors originate from a female donor with papillary thyroid cancer or a benign thyroid nodule (not recorded which). Some clones in this sample may be carry-over from other donors' samples.

At least ten counts were recorded for this clone. The gene calls are TRBV7-9 and TRBJ1-4, with 10 bases identical to TRBD1. V was clipped by 5 bases and J by 7 bases; unmatched bases: 7. This CDR3 is built from 15 residues. The germline V gene has CDR1 SEHNR and CDR2 FQNEAQ (reference sequence). The CDR3 region has the DNA TGTGCCAGCAGCGCACGACAGGGGGCAGGTGAAAAACTGTTTTTT. Protein sequence: CASSARQGAGEKLFF.

This clone has only a few counts. A much larger clonotype is one base distant, so this may be a read error. The same CDR3 can be traced to other DNA sequences in this sample. The rearrangement joins TRBV29-1 to TRBJ2-5; D not certain. Trimming cost V 7 bases and J 5 bases, with 14 bases left between them. Germline V lookup: CDR1 SQVTM, CDR2 ANQGSEA. The CDR3 sequence is 12 residues long. In DNA, the CDR3 is TGCAGCGCCCGGCGCGTACAGGAGACCCAGTACTTC. It yields the protein CSARRVQETQYF.

This clone occurred many times. The chain combines TRBV20-1 with TRBJ1-5, with D possibly TRBD1 on 5 matching bases. This CDR3 spans 15 amino acids. Germline V gives CDR1 DFQATT, CDR2 SNEGSKA (reference sequence). Between the trimmed V and J ends, which lost 6 bases and 2 bases, there was a span of 17 bases. The CDR3 coding sequence is TGCAGTGCCAGCCCTCCAGGGTTACGCAATCAGCCCCAGCATTTT. It translates to CSASPPGLRNQPQHF.

This clone was seen repeatedly, ten times or more. The chain carries TRBV20-1 and TRBJ2-7, with D unresolved. V was trimmed by 8 bases and J by 4 bases, leaving 21 bases between them. This CDR3 comprises 14 residues. CDR1 is DFQATT and CDR2 is SNEGSKA in the germline V gene (reference sequence). CDR3 bases: TGCAGTACTACTTTGCGCGGCCAGGAATACGAGCAGTACTTC. Translating gives CSTTLRGQEYEQYF.

A remark on this clone: This may stem from a read error, because a much larger clone lies one nucleotide away. This chain uses TRBV3-1 with TRBJ2-3, with D hard to call. CDR3 length equals 12 residues. Germline CDR1 LGHDT, CDR2 YNNKEL (reference sequence). CDR3 in DNA: TGTGTCAGCAGCCTCAGCACAGATACGCAGTATTTT. It is translated as CVSSLSTDTQYF.

This clone was detected many times. The rearrangement links TRBV5-6 to TRBJ1-2; 8 bases align to TRBD1. Germline V CDR1 and CDR2: SGHDT, YYEEEE. Trimming cost V 2 bases and J 6 bases; bases outside gene matches: 12. The CDR3 has 16 residues. The CDR3 reads CASSFAGDRGRNGYTF. The CDR3 DNA sequence: TGTGCCAGCAGCTTTGCGGGTGACAGGGGCAGGAATGGCTACACCTTC.

This clone was recorded many times. The chain is built from TRBV5-6 and TRBJ2-3, with 10 bases identical to TRBD1. The CDR3 is 15 residues long. V dropped 3 bases and J dropped 4; count of bases not matched to a gene: 5. Looked up from germline, CDR1 is SGHDT and CDR2 is YYEEEE. The CDR3 DNA is TGTGCCAGCAGCTCTCGGACAGGGGGAGCAGATACGCAGTATTTT. Protein: CASSSRTGGADTQYF.

This clone was picked up many times. This rearrangement joins TRBV5-1 to TRBJ2-3, with TRBD2 matching over 10 bases. This CDR3 comprises 16 residues. CDR1 is SGHRS and CDR2 is YFSETQ in the germline V gene. V was pared by 4 bases and J by 0 bases, with 5 bases of the junction left unmatched. The CDR3: CASSRNSGRSTDTQYF. CDR3 nucleotide sequence: TGCGCCAGCAGCCGAAATAGCGGGAGGAGCACAGATACGCAGTATTTT.

This clone was counted many times. The rearrangement links TRBV7-8 to TRBJ2-5; D gene unclear. This CDR3 is 15 amino acids long. V lost 4 bases to trimming and J lost 1 base, with 13 bases between them. Per germline, CDR1 SGHVS and CDR2 FQNEAQ. In DNA form, the CDR3 reads TGTGCCAGCAGCTCCTTTAGCCTACTCCAAGAGACCCAGTACTTC. Translating it yields CASSSFSLLQETQYF.

The sample holds many counts of this clone. V and J are TRBV9 and TRBJ2-2; either TRBD1 or TRBD2 may fit D (7 bases each). The CDR3 loop spans 17 amino acids. The V gene lost 5 bases and the J gene lost 6 bases, with 23 bases spanning the gap. Germline assignment: CDR1 SGDLS and CDR2 YYNGEE. CDR3 sequence (DNA): TGTGCCAGCAGGTTGGGGGGAGGGGGCCCGGAGTCCGGGGAGCTGTTTTTT. Its translation: CASRLGGGGPESGELFF. Together with reference TRBV9 and TRBJ2-2, the CDR3 gives the full variable domain: DSGVTQTPKHLITATGQRVTLRCSPRSGDLSVYWYQQSLDQGLQFLIQYYNGEERAKGNILERFSAQQFPDLHSELNLSSLELGDSALYFCASRLGGGGPESGELFFGEGSRLTVL.

This clone appeared many times. The chain employs TRBV10-3 and TRBJ2-5, with TRBD2 identical over 14 bases. Germline values: CDR1 ENHRY, CDR2 SYGVKD. This CDR3 region has 17 residues. Trimming at V came to 6 bases and at J to 2 bases, leaving 8 bases not matched to a gene. The CDR3 region has the DNA TGTGCCATCAGCGAACCGAGGACTAGCGGGGGGCAAGAGACCCAGTACTTC. It translates to CAISEPRTSGGQETQYF.

This clone was counted at least ten times. The chain uses TRBV5-1 and TRBJ2-7; 7 bases align to TRBD2. Germline CDR1 and CDR2: SGHRS and YFSETQ. Losses at the gene ends were 1 base for V and 4 bases for J; bases not matched to a gene: 14. This CDR3 region has 17 residues. Written as DNA, the CDR3 is TGCGCCAGCAGCTTGTGGACCTCGCGGGAGCTGGGTTACGAGCAGTACTTC. It yields the protein CASSLWTSRELGYEQYF.

This clone has a count of ten or more. The rearrangement links TRBV11-1 to TRBJ2-1; 12 positions match TRBD2. J lost 2 bases, V lost 0 bases, and 5 bases had no gene match. Germline V gene lookup returns CDR1 SGHAT and CDR2 FQDESV (reference sequence). This CDR3 is 18 amino acids long. The CDR3 here is CASSLARGLAGAYNEQFF. CDR3 nucleotide sequence: TGTGCCAGCAGCTTAGCCAGGGGACTAGCGGGTGCCTACAATGAGCAGTTCTTC.

This clone was observed at least ten times. The chain combines TRBV11-2 with TRBJ2-3, with 7 bases fitting TRBD1. V shed 1 base, J shed 0 bases, and the junction held 4 bases outside the gene matches. The V gene's germline CDR1 is SGHAT and CDR2 FQNNGV. The CDR3 extends over 16 amino acids. The CDR3 DNA is TGTGCCAGCAGCTTAGGACAGGGTCCTAGCACAGATACGCAGTATTTT. Encoded protein: CASSLGQGPSTDTQYF. The full variable domain, in which reference TRBV11-2 and TRBJ2-3 provide the parts outside the CDR3, is EAGVAQSPRYKIIEKRQSVAFWCNPISGHATLYWYQQILGQGPKLLIQFQNNGVVDDSQLPKDRFSAERLKGVDSTLKIQPAKLEDSAVYLCASSLGQGPSTDTQYFGPGTRLTVL.

With regard to this clone: The junction does not match germline at one end; this may be a read error. The rearrangement uses TRBV10-1 and TRBJ2-7; D possibly corresponds to TRBD2 (6 bases). The germline V gene has CDR1 WNHNN and CDR2 SYGVQD (reference sequence). The CDR3 contains 14 residues. This CDR3 reads CASSRRDFSYEQYF. The CDR3, as DNA: TGTGCCAGCAGTCGTCGGGACTTTTCCTACGAGCAGTACTTC.

This clone was seen many times. At one end, the junction sequence differs from germline, possibly due to a read error. The identical CDR3 is also encoded by other nucleotide sequences in the sample. The chain combines TRBV6-1 with TRBJ1-2, with 7 positions matching TRBD1. The CDR3 totals 10 residues. From germline, CDR1 is MNHNS and CDR2 SASEGT. In nucleotides, the CDR3 is TGTGCCAGCGGTAATCGGGACAGTAACTTC. It translates to CASGNRDSNF.

This clone was counted many times. The genes are TRBV3-1 and TRBJ1-2; TRBD1 aligns across 8 bases. J was trimmed by 6 bases and V by 0 bases; bases with no gene match: 3. The CDR3 is 14 residues long. Germline V CDR1 and CDR2: LGHDT, YNNKEL (reference sequence). CDR3 in DNA: TGTGCCAGCAGCCAAGATATGACAGGGGATGGCTACACCTTC. This translates into CASSQDMTGDGYTF. Filled out from reference TRBV3-1 and TRBJ1-2, the complete variable domain reads DTAVSQTPKYLVTQMGNDKSIKCEQNLGHDTMYWYKQDSKKFLKIMFSYNNKELIINETVPNRFSPKSPDKAHLNLHINSLELGDSAVYFCASSQDMTGDGYTFGSGTRLTVV.

This clone has ten or more counts. The V call is TRBV9, the J call TRBJ1-2; D is unclear. V was cut by 4 bases and J by 2 bases, with 15 bases left in between. Germline lookup yields CDR1 SGDLS and CDR2 YYNGEE. CDR3 length equals 15 residues. CDR3 region: CASSPSLGVNYGYTF. For the CDR3, the DNA is TGTGCCAGCAGCCCAAGTTTGGGAGTCAACTATGGCTACACCTTC.

The chain employs TRBV18 and TRBJ1-1; D is uncertain. The germline CDR1 and CDR2 sequences are KGHSH and LQKENI. Trimming took off 3 bases at V and 0 bases at J, with 8 bases between the two ends. CDR3 length: 14 residues. CDR3 in DNA: TGTGCCAGCTCACCCCCAAGCATGAACACTGAAGCTTTCTTT. Its translation is CASSPPSMNTEAFF.

At least ten counts were recorded for this clone. The CDR3: CASSEGAGISEETQYF. CDR3 coding DNA: TGCGCCAGCAGTGAGGGGGCGGGGATCTCCGAAGAGACCCAGTACTTC. This chain connects TRBV10-2 to TRBJ2-5; TRBD2 is a possible D gene (6 bases). V was shortened by 2 bases and J by 3 bases, with 16 bases between the two germline ends. The CDR3 has 16 residues. Germline lookup yields CDR1 WSHSY and CDR2 SAAADI.